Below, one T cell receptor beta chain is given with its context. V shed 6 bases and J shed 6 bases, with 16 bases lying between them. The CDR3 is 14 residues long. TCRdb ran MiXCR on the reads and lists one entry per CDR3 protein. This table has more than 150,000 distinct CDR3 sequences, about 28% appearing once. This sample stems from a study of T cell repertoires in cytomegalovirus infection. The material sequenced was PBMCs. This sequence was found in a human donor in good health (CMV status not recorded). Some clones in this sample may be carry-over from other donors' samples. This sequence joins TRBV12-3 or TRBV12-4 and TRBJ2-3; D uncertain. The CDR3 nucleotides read TGTGCCAGCAGCTTCGGAGCTTTGGCCGATACGCAGTATTTT. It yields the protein CASSFGALADTQYF.